This T cell receptor (beta chain) was profiled in a study of T-cell reconstitution after alpha-beta-depleted transplantation in children. Study-level points and caveats: Fresh T-cell production supplied most of the T-cell counts and diversity seen one year after transplant.

CDR1 and CDR2 from the germline V gene are SGHDT and YYEEEE. This CDR3 spans 16 amino acids. V was cut by 4 bases and J by 0 bases, with 13 bases left in between. Concerning this clonotype itself: Its antigen is currently unknown.

Preparation of the TCRbeta library involved a method that used unique molecular identifiers. TCRdb reanalysed the PCR reads using MiXCR and keeps one entry per CDR3 protein. The table lists 440,000 or so distinct CDR3 sequences, roughly 43% of them singletons. The chain links TRBV5-6 to TRBJ2-2, with D possibly matching TRBD2 (5 bases). The source of this sequence is a girl aged 2-10 years with aplastic anemia, due to receive a stem cell transplant. The sample consisted of PBMCs, taken before TCRalphabeta/CD19-depleted stem cell transplant. CDR3 in amino acids: CASSPGQRTNTGELFF. In DNA, the CDR3 is TGTGCCAGCAGCCCCGGGCAGCGGACGAACACCGGGGAGCTGTTTTTT. The full variable domain, in which reference TRBV5-6 and TRBJ2-2 provide the parts outside the CDR3, is DAGVTQSPTHLIKTRGQQVTLRCSPKSGHDTVSWYQQALGQGPQFIFQYYEEEERQRGNFPDRFSGHQFPNYSSELNVNALLLGDSALYLCASSPGQRTNTGELFFGEGSRLTVL.